This TCR beta chain was obtained from a study of cytomegalovirus exposure and HLA in healthy donors. Trimming left V 0 bases short and J 2 bases short, with 11 bases between. From germline, CDR1 is MNHEY and CDR2 SMNVEV (reference sequence). The CDR3 extends over 16 amino acids. Clones were sequenced by immunoSEQ multiplex PCR, and TCRdb holds only the in-frame ones, with some missing. The data show roughly 220,000 clones, about 93% seen once. Sequenced material: PBMCs. The chain has TRBV27 and TRBJ2-1, with unresolved D. This clonotype originated in a woman aged 18-29 years in good health and CMV-seronegative. The CDR3 loop reads CASSLSFTAPYNEQFF. CDR3 DNA: TGTGCCAGCAGTTTATCGTTCACAGCCCCCTACAATGAGCAGTTCTTC.